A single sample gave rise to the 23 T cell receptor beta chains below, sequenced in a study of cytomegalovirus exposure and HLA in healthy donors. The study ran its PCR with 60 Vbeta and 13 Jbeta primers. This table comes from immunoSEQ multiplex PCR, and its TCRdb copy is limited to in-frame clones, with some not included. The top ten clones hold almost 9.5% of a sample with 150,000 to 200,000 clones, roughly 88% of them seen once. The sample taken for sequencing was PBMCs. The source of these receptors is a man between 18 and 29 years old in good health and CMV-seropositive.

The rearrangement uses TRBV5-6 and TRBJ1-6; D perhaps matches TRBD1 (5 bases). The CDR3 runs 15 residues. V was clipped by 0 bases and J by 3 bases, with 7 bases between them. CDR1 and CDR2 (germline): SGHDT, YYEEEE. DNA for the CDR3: TGTGCCAGCAGCTTGGGCAGGGACTATAATTCACCCCTCCACTTT. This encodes CASSLGRDYNSPLHF.

CDR3 protein: CASSQGRGRSYNEQFF. CDR3 coding DNA: TGTGCCAGCAGCCAAGGCCGCGGGAGGTCCTACAATGAGCAGTTCTTC. V and J are TRBV14 and TRBJ2-1, with 8 bases identical to TRBD2. The V segment lost 1 base and the J segment 1 base; nucleotides outside the gene matches: 3. This CDR3 is 16 amino acids long. The germline gives CDR1 SGHDN, CDR2 FVKESK.

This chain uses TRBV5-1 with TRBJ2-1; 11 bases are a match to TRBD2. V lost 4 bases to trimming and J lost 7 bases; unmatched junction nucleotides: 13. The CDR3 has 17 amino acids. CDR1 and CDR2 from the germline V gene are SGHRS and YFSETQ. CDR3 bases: TGCGCCAGCAGCCCGGGAGGGTCGGGACTAGCGGCGAATGAGCAGTTCTTC. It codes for CASSPGGSGLAANEQFF.

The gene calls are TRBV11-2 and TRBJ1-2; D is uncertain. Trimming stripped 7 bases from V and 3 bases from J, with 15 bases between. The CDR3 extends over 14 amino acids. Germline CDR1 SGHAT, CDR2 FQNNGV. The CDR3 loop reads CASTGVRRYYGYTF. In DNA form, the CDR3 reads TGTGCCAGCACCGGGGTGAGGCGTTACTATGGCTACACCTTC.

CDR3 coding DNA: TGTGCCAGCAGCCCCTCTTTGACAGGCTCGAACACTGAAGCTTTCTTT. Encoded protein: CASSPSLTGSNTEAFF. This chain joins TRBV4-2 and TRBJ1-1, with D possibly TRBD1 on 6 matching bases. The CDR3 contains 16 residues. Germline V lookup: CDR1 LGHNA, CDR2 YNFKEQ. V lost 4 bases and J 1 base, leaving 16 bases between the germline ends.

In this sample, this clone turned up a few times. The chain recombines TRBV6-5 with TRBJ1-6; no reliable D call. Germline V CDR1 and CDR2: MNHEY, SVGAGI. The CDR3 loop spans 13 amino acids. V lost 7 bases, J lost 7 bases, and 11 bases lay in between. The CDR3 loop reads CASTLRGNSPLHF. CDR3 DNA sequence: TGTGCCAGCACACTTCGAGGAAATTCACCCCTCCACTTT.

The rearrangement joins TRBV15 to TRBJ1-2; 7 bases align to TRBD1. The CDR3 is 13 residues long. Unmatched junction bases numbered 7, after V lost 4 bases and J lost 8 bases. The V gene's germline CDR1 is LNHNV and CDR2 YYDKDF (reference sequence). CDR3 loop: CATSKGQPTGYTF. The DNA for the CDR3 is TGTGCCACCAGCAAGGGACAGCCGACGGGCTACACCTTC.

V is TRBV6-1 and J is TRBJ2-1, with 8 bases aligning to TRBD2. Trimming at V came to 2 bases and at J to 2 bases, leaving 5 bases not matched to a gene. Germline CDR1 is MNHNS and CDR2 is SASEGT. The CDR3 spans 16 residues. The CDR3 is CASSETGGAPYNEQFF. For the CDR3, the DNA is TGTGCCAGCAGTGAAACCGGGGGGGCCCCCTACAATGAGCAGTTCTTC.

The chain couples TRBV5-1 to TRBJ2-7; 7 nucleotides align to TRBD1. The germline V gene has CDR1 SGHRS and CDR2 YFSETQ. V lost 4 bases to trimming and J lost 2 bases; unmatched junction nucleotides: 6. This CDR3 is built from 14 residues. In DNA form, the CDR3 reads TGCGCCAGCAGCGTGGACAGGTCCCCCTACGAGCAGTACTTC. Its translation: CASSVDRSPYEQYF.

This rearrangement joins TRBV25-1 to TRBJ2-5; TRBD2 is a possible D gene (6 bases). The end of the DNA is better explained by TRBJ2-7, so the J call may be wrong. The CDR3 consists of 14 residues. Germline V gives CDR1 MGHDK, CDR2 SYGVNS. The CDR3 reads CASSESGALYEQYF. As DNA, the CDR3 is TGTGCCAGCAGTGAATCGGGAGCCTTATACGAGCAGTACTTC.

The CDR3 region is CASSDGDSNEQFF. CDR3 DNA sequence: TGTGCCAGCAGTGACGGGGACAGCAATGAGCAGTTCTTC. This chain connects TRBV6-4 to TRBJ2-1; 7 bases are shared with TRBD1. The CDR3 extends over 13 amino acids. Losses at the gene ends were 2 bases for V and 6 bases for J; bases not matched to a gene: 1. Germline-derived CDR1 and CDR2 are MRHNA and SNTAGT.

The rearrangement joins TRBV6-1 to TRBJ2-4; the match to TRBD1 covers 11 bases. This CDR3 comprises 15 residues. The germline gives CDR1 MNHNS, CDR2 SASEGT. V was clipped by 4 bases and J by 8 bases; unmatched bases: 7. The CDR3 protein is CASSARTGGWDIQYF. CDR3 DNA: TGTGCCAGCAGTGCCCGGACAGGGGGCTGGGACATTCAGTACTTC.

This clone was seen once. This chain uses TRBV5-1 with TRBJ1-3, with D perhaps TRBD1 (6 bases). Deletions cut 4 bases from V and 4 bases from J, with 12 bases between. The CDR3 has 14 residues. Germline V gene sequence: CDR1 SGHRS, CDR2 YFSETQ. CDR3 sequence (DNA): TGCGCCAGCAGCGCTAACAGGGTCGGAAACACCATATATTTT. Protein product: CASSANRVGNTIYF.

CDR3 residues: CASSRTGITDTQYF. For the CDR3, the DNA is TGTGCCAGCAGTCGAACAGGGATCACAGATACGCAGTATTTT. The chain is built from TRBV2 and TRBJ2-3; TRBD1 might be the D (6 bases). This CDR3 is built from 14 residues. The V end lost 5 bases, the J end lost 2 bases, and 11 bases lay between the germline ends. In germline, CDR1 is SNHLY, CDR2 FYNNEI.

The CDR3 is CSVPGPNTGELFF. The CDR3 DNA sequence: TGCAGCGTGCCAGGCCCGAACACCGGGGAGCTGTTTTTT. J is TRBJ2-2 and V is TRBV29-1; D gene ambiguous. The CDR3 spans 13 residues. Germline-derived CDR1 and CDR2 are SQVTM and ANQGSEA. Trimming took off 6 bases at V and 0 bases at J, with 8 bases between the two ends.

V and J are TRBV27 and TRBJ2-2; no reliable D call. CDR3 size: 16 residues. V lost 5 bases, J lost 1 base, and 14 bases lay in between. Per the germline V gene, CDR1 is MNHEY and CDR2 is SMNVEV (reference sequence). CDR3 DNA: TGTGCCAGCAGTCCTATACTACGGATGAACACCGGGGAGCTGTTTTTT. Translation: CASSPILRMNTGELFF.

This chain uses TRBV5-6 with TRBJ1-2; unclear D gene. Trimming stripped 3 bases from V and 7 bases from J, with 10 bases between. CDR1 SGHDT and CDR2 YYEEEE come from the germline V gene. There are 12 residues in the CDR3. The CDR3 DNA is TGTGCCAGCAGCTCTCAGAGGATTGGCTACACCTTC. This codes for CASSSQRIGYTF.

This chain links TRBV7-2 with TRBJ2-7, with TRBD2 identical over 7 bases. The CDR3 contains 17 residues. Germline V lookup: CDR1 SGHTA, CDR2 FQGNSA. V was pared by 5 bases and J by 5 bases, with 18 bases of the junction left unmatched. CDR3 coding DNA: TGTGCCAGCAGCCCAAGGAAGGGCACACCCGCGGGGGACGAGCAGTACTTC. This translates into CASSPRKGTPAGDEQYF.

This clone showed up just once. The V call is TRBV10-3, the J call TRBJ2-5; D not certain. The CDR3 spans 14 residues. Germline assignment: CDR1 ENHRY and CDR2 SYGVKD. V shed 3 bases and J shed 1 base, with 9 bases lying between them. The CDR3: CAISDRYSQETQYF. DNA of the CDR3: TGTGCCATCAGTGACCGTTACAGCCAAGAGACCCAGTACTTC.

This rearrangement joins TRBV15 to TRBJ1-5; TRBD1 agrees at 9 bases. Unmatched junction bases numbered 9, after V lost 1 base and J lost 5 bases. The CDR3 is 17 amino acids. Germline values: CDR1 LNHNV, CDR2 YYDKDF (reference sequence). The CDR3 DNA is TGTGCCACCAGCAGAGTCGGGACAGGGTATAAGGATCAGCCCCAGCATTTT. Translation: CATSRVGTGYKDQPQHF.

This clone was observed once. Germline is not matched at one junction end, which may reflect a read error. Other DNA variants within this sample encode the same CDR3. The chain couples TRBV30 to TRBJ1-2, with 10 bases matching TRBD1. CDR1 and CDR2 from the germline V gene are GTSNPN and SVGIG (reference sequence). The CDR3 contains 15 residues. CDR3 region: CAWSVGQGGWYGYTF. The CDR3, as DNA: TGCGCCTGGAGTGTAGGACAGGGGGGATGGTATGGCTACACCTTC.

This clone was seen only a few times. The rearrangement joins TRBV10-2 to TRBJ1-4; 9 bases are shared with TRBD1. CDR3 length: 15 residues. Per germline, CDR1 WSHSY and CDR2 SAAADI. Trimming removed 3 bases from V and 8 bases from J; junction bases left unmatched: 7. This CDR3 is CASSEGTGSTEKLFF. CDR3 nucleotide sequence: TGCGCCAGCAGTGAAGGGACAGGGTCGACCGAAAAACTGTTTTTT.

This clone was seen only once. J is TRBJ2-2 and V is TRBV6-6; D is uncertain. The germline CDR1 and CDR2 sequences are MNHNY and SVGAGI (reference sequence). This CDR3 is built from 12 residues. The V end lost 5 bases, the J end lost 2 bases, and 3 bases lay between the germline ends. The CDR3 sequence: CASSINTGELFF. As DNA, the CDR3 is TGTGCCAGCAGTATAAACACCGGGGAGCTGTTTTTT.